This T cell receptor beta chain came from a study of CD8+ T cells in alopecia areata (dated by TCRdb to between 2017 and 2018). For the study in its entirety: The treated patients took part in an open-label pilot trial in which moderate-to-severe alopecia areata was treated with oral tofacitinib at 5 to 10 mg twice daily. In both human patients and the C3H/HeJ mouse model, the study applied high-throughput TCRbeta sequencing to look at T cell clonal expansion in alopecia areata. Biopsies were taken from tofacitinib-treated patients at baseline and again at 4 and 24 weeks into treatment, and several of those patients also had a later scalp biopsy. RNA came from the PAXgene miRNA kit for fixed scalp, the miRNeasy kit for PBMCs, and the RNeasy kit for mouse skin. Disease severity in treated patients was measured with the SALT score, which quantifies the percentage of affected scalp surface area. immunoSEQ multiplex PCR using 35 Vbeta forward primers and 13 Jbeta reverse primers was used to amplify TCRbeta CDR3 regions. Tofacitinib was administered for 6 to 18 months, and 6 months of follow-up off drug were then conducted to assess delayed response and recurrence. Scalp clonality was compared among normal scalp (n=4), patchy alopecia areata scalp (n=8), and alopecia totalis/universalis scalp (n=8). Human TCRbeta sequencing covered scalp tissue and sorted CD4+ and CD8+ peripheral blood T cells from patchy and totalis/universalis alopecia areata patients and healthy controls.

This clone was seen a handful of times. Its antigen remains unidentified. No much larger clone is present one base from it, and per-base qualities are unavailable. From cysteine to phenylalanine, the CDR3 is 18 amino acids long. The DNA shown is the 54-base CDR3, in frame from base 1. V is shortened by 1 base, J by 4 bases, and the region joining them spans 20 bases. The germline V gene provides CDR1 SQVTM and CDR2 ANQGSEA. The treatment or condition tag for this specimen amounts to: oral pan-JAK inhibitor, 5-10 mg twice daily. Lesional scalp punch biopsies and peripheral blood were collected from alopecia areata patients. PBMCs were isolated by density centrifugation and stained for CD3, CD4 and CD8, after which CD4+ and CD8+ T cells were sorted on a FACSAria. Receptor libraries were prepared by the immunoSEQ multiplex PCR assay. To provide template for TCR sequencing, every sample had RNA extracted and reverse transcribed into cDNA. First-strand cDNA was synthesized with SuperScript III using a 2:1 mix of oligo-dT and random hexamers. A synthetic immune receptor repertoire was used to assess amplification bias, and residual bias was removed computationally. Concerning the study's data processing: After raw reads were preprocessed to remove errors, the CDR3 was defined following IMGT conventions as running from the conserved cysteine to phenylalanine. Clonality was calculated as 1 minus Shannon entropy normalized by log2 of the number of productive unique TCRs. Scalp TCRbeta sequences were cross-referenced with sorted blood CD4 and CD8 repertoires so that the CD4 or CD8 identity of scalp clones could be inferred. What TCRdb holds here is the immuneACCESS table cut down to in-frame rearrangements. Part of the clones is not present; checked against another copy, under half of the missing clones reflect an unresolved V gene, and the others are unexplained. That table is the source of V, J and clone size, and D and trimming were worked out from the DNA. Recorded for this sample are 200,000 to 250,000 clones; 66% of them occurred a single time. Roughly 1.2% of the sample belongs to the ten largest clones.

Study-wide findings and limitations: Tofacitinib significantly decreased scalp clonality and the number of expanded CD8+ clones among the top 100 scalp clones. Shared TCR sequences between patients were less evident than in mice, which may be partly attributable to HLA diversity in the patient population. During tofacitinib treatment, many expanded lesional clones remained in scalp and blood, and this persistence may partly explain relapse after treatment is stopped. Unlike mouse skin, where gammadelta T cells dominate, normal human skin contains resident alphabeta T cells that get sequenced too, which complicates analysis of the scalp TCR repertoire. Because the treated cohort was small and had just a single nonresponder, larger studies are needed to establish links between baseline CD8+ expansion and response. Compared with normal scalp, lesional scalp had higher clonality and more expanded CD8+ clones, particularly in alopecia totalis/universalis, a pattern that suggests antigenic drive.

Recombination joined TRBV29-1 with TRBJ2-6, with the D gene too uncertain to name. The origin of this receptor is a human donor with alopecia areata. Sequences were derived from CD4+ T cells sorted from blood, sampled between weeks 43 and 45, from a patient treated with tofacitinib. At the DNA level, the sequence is TGCAGCGTTGAAGGCTTAACCGGGTCCCCCCCCGGGGCCAACGTCCTGACTTTC. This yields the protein CSVEGLTGSPPGANVLTF.